This T cell receptor beta chain was captured in a study of beta chain features in type 1 diabetes. The length of the CDR3 is 15 residues. Germline CDR1 is SGHTA and CDR2 is FQGNSA. Trimming removed 1 base at V and 6 bases at J, with 12 bases between. Reverse transcribing all isolated RNA meant expressed TCRB transcripts were sequenced. The assay was immunoSEQ multiplex PCR, and TCRdb's table has in-frame clones only and misses some. The data show around 280,000 clones, with approximately 8.1% seen just once and roughly 1% held by the top ten. The J gene is TRBJ2-2, the V gene TRBV7-2; unclear D gene. Sequencing was carried out using central memory CD4+ T cells from blood. This clonotype originated in a woman aged 18-29 years in good health. CDR3: CASSLVGVLAGELFF. CDR3 DNA: TGTGCCAGCAGCTTAGTTGGGGTACTGGCCGGGGAGCTGTTTTTT. The full variable domain, its missing parts supplied by reference TRBV7-2 and TRBJ2-2, is GAGVSQSPSNKVTEKGKDVELRCDPISGHTALYWYRQSLGQGLEFLIYFQGNSAPDKSGLPSDRFSAERTGGSVSTLTIQRTQQEDSAVYLCASSLVGVLAGELFFGEGSRLTVL.